A selection of T cell receptor beta chains follows, all from one sample in a study of shared clonotypes between healthy human individuals. Produced via immunoSEQ multiplex PCR; TCRdb's table is partial and in-frame only. The sample yields hundreds of thousands of clones, around four fifths seen once. The material sequenced was memory CD4+ T cells sorted from blood. Every receptor here comes from a woman aged 30 to 39 in good health. CDR3s include the opening cysteine and the closing phenylalanine or tryptophan. The order of the fields is clone size, D gene, J gene, V gene, CDR3 protein, CDR3 DNA. A D gene is named only where the DNA matches it firmly. Where a row states a size, it is once, few, many or the class of an expanded clone; other rows omit it.

>-|-|TRBJ2-7|TRBV6-1
CASSEYGPYEQYF
TGTGCCAGCAGTGAGTACGGCCCCTACGAGCAGTACTTC
>-|-|TRBJ1-1|TRBV13
CASSWGSANTEAFF
TGTGCCAGCAGCTGGGGGTCGGCGAACACTGAAGCTTTCTTT
>-|-|TRBJ2-7|TRBV2
CASSDDRSYEQYF
TGTGCCAGCAGTGATGACAGGTCCTACGAGCAGTACTTC
>-|TRBD1|TRBJ2-5|TRBV2
CASRRGQGQETQYF
TGTGCCAGCAGACGCGGACAGGGCCAAGAGACCCAGTACTTC
>-|-|TRBJ2-3|TRBV10-2
CASRDPGQLTDTQYF
TGCGCCAGCAGAGACCCGGGACAACTCACAGATACGCAGTATTTT
>-|-|TRBJ2-4|TRBV10-3
CAISESGALKNIQYF
TGTGCCATCAGTGAGTCGGGGGCTCTCAAAAACATTCAGTACTTC
>-|-|TRBJ2-5|TRBV27
CASSRIQTQYF
TGTGCCAGCAGTAGAATCCAGACCCAGTACTTC
>-|TRBD2|TRBJ2-2|TRBV9
CASSVLSGRAIGELFF
TGTGCCAGCAGCGTATTAAGCGGGAGGGCGATCGGGGAGCTGTTTTTT
>-|-|TRBJ2-1|TRBV7-2
CASSLAGGPYNEQFF
TGTGCCAGCAGCTTAGCGGGGGGGCCCTACAATGAGCAGTTCTTC
>-|TRBD2|TRBJ2-1|TRBV19
CASSTSGSGNEQFF
TGTGCCAGTTCGACTAGCGGGAGTGGCAATGAGCAGTTCTTC
>-|TRBD2|TRBJ2-7|TRBV5-4
CASSTKLAGLAYEQYF
TGTGCCAGCAGCACAAAACTAGCGGGACTGGCCTACGAGCAGTACTTC
>-|-|TRBJ1-5|TRBV7-2
CASSADSNQPQHF
TGTGCCAGCAGCGCCGATAGCAATCAGCCCCAGCATTTT
>-|-|TRBJ2-2|TRBV5-1
CASSLAWGGELFF
TGCGCCAGCAGCTTGGCGTGGGGCGGGGAGCTGTTTTTT
>-|TRBD1|TRBJ2-3|TRBV14
CASSTDRVTDTQYF
TGTGCCAGCAGTACCGACAGGGTAACAGATACGCAGTATTTT
>-|-|TRBJ2-3|TRBV6-5
CASSYGTPATDTQYF
TGTGCCAGCAGTTACGGGACTCCTGCAACAGATACGCAGTATTTT
>-|-|TRBJ1-1|TRBV27
CASSSGRYKNTEAFF
TGTGCCAGCAGTAGTGGCAGATATAAGAACACTGAAGCTTTCTTT
>-|-|TRBJ2-7|TRBV5-4
CASSLALDGHEQYF
TGTGCCAGCAGCTTGGCTCTAGATGGACACGAGCAGTACTTC
>-|TRBD2|TRBJ2-5|TRBV6-1
CASGLAGGETQYF
TGTGCCAGTGGACTAGCGGGAGGAGAGACCCAGTACTTC
>-|TRBD2|TRBJ2-1|TRBV5-1
CASSLGLAGYNEQFF
TGCGCCAGCAGCTTGGGACTAGCGGGATACAATGAGCAGTTCTTC
>-|-|TRBJ1-2|TRBV7-9
CASSSTGRSYGYTF
TGTGCCAGCAGCTCCACAGGCAGAAGTTATGGCTACACCTTC
>-|-|TRBJ2-1|TRBV5-1
CASSLSSGSYNEQFF
TGCGCCAGCAGCTTGTCCAGCGGCTCCTACAATGAGCAGTTCTTC
>once|-|TRBJ2-3|TRBV28
CASSRGSTDTQYF
TGTGCCAGCAGTCGGGGGAGCACAGATACGCAGTATTTT
>-|TRBD2|TRBJ2-1|TRBV5-1
CASSTGTSGLNEQFF
TGCGCCAGCAGCACCGGGACTAGCGGGCTCAATGAGCAGTTCTTC
>-|-|TRBJ2-5|TRBV10-2
CASSATREETQYF
TGCGCCAGCAGTGCCACAAGGGAAGAGACCCAGTACTTC
>-|TRBD2|TRBJ2-5|TRBV7-8
CASSLDPRGYQETQHF
TGTGCCAGCAGCTTAGATCCGCGGGGGTACCAAGAGACCCAGCACTTC
>-|TRBD1|TRBJ2-3|TRBV6-5
CASSPTGGSTDTQYF
TGTGCCAGCAGTCCGACAGGGGGGAGCACAGATACGCAGTATTTT
>once|-|TRBJ2-7|TRBV7-9
CASSVAEPYEQYF
TGTGCCAGCAGCGTGGCGGAACCCTACGAGCAGTACTTC
>few|TRBD1|TRBJ1-2|TRBV11-1
CASSQTGFGYGYTF
TGTGCCAGCAGCCAGACAGGGTTTGGTTATGGCTACACCTTC
>-|-|TRBJ1-3|TRBV5-1
CASSLTQSTSGNTIYF
TGCGCCAGCAGCTTAACCCAGTCTACCTCTGGAAACACCATATATTTT
>-|-|TRBJ1-4|TRBV28
CASSSSGLNEKLFF
TGTGCCAGCAGTTCGAGTGGCTTAAATGAAAAACTGTTTTTT
>-|-|TRBJ2-1|TRBV20-1
CSARRNEQFF
TGCAGTGCTAGACGGAATGAGCAGTTCTTC
>-|-|TRBJ2-7|TRBV7-9
CASSLIYTTYEQYF
TGTGCCAGCAGCTTAATATACACTACCTACGAGCAGTACTTC
>-|TRBD1|TRBJ2-3|TRBV15
CATRPTTGSDTQYF
TGTGCCACCAGACCAACGACAGGGTCAGATACGCAGTATTTT
>-|-|TRBJ1-2|TRBV28
CASSFPSVGPNNYGYTF
TGTGCCAGCAGTTTCCCGTCGGTGGGACCTAATAACTATGGCTACACCTTC
>-|-|TRBJ1-2|TRBV10-3
CAISESGGTGLGYGYTF
TGTGCCATCAGTGAGTCCGGGGGCACAGGGTTGGGCTATGGCTACACCTTC
>-|-|TRBJ2-2|TRBV7-9
CASSTFQGNTGELFF
TGTGCCAGCAGCACCTTCCAGGGGAACACCGGGGAGCTGTTTTTT
>few|TRBD1|TRBJ2-2|TRBV6-4
CASRGRGTGELFF
TGTGCCAGCAGAGGCAGGGGGACCGGGGAGCTGTTTTTT
>many|-|TRBJ1-3|TRBV25-1
CASSEYGEAGNTIYF
TGTGCCAGCAGTGAATATGGGGAGGCTGGAAACACCATATATTTT
>few|-|TRBJ1-2|TRBV28
CASSLGTLGALYGYTF
TGTGCCAGCAGTTTAGGGACCCTAGGCGCCCTCTATGGCTACACCTTC
>few|TRBD2|TRBJ2-7|TRBV18
CASSPPTSGSHEQYF
TGTGCCAGCTCACCCCCGACTAGCGGGAGCCACGAGCAGTACTTC
>-|-|TRBJ1-1|TRBV28
CASRQQGRTEAFF
TGTGCCAGCAGACAACAGGGCCGAACTGAAGCTTTCTTT